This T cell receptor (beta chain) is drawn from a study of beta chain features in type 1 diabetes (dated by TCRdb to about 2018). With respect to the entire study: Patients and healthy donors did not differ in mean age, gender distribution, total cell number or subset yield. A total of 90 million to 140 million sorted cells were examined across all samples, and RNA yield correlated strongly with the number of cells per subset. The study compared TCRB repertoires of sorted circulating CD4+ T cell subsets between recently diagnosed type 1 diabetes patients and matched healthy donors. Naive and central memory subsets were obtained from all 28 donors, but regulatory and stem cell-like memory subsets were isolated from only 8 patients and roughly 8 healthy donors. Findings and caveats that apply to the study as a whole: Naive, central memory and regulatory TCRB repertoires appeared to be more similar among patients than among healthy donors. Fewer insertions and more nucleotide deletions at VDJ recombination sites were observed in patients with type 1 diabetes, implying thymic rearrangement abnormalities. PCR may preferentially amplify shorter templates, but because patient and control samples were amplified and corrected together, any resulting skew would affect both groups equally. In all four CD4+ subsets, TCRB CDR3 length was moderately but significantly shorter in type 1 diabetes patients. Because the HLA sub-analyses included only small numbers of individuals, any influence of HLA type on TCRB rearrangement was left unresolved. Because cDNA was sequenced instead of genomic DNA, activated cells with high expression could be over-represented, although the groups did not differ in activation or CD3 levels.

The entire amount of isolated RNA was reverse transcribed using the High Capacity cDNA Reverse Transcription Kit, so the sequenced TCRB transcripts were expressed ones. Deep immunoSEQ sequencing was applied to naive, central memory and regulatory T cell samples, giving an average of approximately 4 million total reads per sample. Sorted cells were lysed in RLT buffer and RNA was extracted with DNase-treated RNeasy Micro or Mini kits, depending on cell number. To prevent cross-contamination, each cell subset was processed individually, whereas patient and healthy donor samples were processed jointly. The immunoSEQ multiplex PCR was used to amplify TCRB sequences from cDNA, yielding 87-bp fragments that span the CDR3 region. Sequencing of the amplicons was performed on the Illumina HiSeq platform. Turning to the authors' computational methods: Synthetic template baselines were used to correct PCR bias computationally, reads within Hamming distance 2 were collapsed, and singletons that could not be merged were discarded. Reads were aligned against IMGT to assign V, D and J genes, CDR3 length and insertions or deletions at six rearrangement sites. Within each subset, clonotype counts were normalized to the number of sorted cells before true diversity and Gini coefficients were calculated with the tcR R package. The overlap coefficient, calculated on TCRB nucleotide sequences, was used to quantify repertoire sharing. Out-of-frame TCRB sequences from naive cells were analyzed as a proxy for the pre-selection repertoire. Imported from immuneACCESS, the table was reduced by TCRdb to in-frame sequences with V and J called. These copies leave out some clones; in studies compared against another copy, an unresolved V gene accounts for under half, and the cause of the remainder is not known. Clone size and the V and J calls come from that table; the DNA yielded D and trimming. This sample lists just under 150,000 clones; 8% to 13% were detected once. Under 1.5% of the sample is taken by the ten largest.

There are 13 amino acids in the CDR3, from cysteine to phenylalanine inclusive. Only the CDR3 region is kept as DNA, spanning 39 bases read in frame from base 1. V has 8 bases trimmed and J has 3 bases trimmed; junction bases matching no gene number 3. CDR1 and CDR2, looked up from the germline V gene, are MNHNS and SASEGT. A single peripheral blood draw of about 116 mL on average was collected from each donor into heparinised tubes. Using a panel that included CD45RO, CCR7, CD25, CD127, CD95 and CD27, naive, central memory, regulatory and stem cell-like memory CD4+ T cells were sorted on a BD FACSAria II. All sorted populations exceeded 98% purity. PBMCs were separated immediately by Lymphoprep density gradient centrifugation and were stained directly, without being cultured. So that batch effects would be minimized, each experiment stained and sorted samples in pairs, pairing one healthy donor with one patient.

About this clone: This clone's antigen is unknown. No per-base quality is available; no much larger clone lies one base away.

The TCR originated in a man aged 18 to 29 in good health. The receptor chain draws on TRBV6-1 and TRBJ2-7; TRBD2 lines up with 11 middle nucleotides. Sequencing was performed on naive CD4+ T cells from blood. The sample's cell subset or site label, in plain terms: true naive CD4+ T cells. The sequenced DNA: TGTGCCAGCGAGACTAGCGGGGTCTACGAGCAGTACTTC. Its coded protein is CASETSGVYEQYF.